This T cell receptor (beta chain) stems from a study of CD8 T cells in ankylosing spondylitis (TCRdb year 2017). For the wider study: The study set out to find disease-linked TCR variants by profiling T cell receptor beta repertoires in ankylosing spondylitis patients and healthy donors. In total, the full study cohort was made up of approximately 99 healthy donors and 25 to 30 ankylosing spondylitis patients. Peripheral blood samples were taken, and synovial fluid was additionally collected from ankylosing spondylitis patients. What the work shows at the level of the full study, not this receptor alone: The disease-linked clones were reported as significantly enriched in matched synovial fluid samples from ankylosing spondylitis patients. Some motif variants had previously been reported in the synovial fluid and blood of reactive arthritis patients, which suggests shared mechanisms of disease initiation. A CD8+ phenotype was shown by the disease-linked clones, which were found at relatively low frequencies in peripheral blood. Blood from ankylosing spondylitis patients appeared to be characterized by a TCR beta motif composed of about 8 highly homologous amino acid variants.

A remark on this clonotype: It has no known antigen specificity. Qualities for individual bases were not recorded, and no much larger clone is one base off.

The sequencer was an Illumina HiSeq 2500. Quantitative 5'-RACE with molecular barcodes was the method used to prepare the TCR beta libraries. As for the authors' bioinformatics: To identify disease-linked TCR variants, a new computational method was used, one built on a probabilistic model of VDJ rearrangement. TCRdb took the public reads, trimmed them with fastp at Q25, ran MiXCR for clone calling and kept in-frame beta chains. Each entry merges the rows of one CDR3 protein and shows their most common DNA and genes. TCRdb, not the authors, supplied the V and J calls. The sample yields approximately 300,000 distinct CDR3 sequences; 7% to 9% were counted once. Of the sample, more than 14% is held by the ten largest clones. Germline trimming: 3 bases from V, 5 bases from J; junction bases outside gene matches: 13. Including cysteine and phenylalanine, the CDR3 has 16 amino acids. The read is trimmed to its CDR3 DNA, 48 bases read in frame from base 1. Looking up the germline V gene yields CDR1 SQVTM and CDR2 ANQGSEA.

Specimen: blood, either unsorted or a sorted T cell fraction (not recorded which). The V and J genes are TRBV29-1 and TRBJ2-1, with 7 central nucleotides matching TRBD2. The sequence was collected from a male donor with ankylosing spondylitis. The CDR3 protein: CSVDGGGFNPDNEQFF. The sequenced DNA: TGCAGCGTTGATGGGGGGGGGTTTAATCCTGACAATGAGCAGTTCTTC.